The T cell receptor (beta chain) described here comes from a study of blood T cell repertoires in COVID-19. The wider study: Whether acute or convalescent, the COVID-19 samples came from the United States, Italy and Spain. The cDNA or gDNA used as material had been derived from T cells, B-cell-depleted T cells, or PBMCs.

Germline V gives CDR1 MDHEN, CDR2 SYDVKM. The CDR3 contains 14 residues. V was clipped by 6 bases and J by 6 bases, with 17 bases between them. Per the original methods: Quantification of nucleated cells was approximated via reference gene primer amplification. TCRdb keeps only in-frame clones here, not all; method: immunoSEQ multiplex PCR. V and J calls and clone size are given by that table; D and trimming were obtained from the DNA. The sample lists 150,000 to 180,000 clones, 80% to 90% occurring once. This receptor was identified in a woman aged 40 to 50 with acute or convalescent COVID-19. The specimen sequenced was peripheral blood. J is TRBJ1-1 and V is TRBV28; D gene ambiguous. CDR3 region: CASSPTRGSSEAFF. CDR3 sequence (DNA): TGTGCCAGCAGCCCCACGAGAGGTTCCTCTGAAGCTTTCTTT.